This T cell receptor beta chain is drawn from a study of T-cell reconstitution after alpha-beta-depleted transplantation in children. Overall study results and limits: Hyperexpanded clones declined; after one year, newly produced T cells mostly supplied diversity. Some patients' high day-60 TCRbeta diversity was traced to surviving recipient T cells and thymic progenitors.

V dropped 7 bases and J dropped 0 bases, with 15 bases sitting between them. Germline V lookup: CDR1 MDHEN, CDR2 SYDVKM. CDR3 length: 15 amino acids. This clonotype has ten or more counts. Its target is not known. The TCRbeta library was prepared with unique molecular identifiers. Each CDR3 protein is one row after TCRdb ran MiXCR on the PCR reads. The sample yields about 200,000 distinct CDR3 sequences, roughly 6.6% seen once. The rearrangement joins TRBV28 to TRBJ1-1; the D is unclear. The material sequenced was PBMCs, taken before TCRalphabeta/CD19-depleted stem cell transplant. This TCR came from a boy younger than 10 with acute lymphoblastic leukemia, due to receive a stem cell transplant. As DNA, the CDR3 is TGTGCCAGCACTCCCCATAATATCATGAACACTGAAGCTTTCTTT. As protein: CASTPHNIMNTEAFF.